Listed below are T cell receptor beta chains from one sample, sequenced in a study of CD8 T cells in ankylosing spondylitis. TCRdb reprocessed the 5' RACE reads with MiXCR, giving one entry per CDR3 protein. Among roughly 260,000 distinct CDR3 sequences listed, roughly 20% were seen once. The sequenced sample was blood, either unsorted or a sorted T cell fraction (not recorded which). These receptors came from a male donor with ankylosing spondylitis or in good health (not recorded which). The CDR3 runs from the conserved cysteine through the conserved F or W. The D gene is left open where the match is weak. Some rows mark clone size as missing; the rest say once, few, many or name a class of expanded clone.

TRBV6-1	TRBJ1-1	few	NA	TGTGCCAGCAGTAATATCGCCCGGGGGCGATACACTGAAGCTTTCTTT	CASSNIARGRYTEAFF
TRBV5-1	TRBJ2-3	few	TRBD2	TGCGCCAGCAGCTCGGGACTAGCGGGAGCCAGGGTAACAGATACGCAGTATTTT	CASSSGLAGARVTDTQYF
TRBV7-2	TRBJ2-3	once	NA	TGTGCCAACAGCCCGCCCGGGTGGGCAGATACGCAGTATTTT	CANSPPGWADTQYF
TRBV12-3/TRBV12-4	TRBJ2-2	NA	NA	TGTGCCAGCAGTCAACGCGGGACGAACACCGGGGAGCTGTTTTTT	CASSQRGTNTGELFF
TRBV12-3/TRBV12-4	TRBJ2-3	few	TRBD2	TGTGCCAGCAGAGTAACTAGCGGGGACTTTTCTAGCACAGATACGCAGTATTTT	CASRVTSGDFSSTDTQYF
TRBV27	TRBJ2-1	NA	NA	TGTGCCAGCAGTTTATCGGGCAGGTATGGTGAGCAGTTCTTC	CASSLSGRYGEQFF
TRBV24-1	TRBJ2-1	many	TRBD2	TGTGCCACCAGTGATTTTAGGACTAGCGGGAGGGGTTGGCAGTTCTTC	CATSDFRTSGRGWQFF
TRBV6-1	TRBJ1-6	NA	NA	TGTGCCAGCAGTGAGGGGGGACCAAGCTATTCACCCCTCCACTTT	CASSEGGPSYSPLHF
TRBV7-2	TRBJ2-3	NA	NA	TGTGCCAGCAGCTTAGGGGCGACCAAAACAGATACGCAGTATTTT	CASSLGATKTDTQYF
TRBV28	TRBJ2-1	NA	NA	TGTGCCAGCAGTTCCCAATACTACAGGAATGAGCAGTTCTTC	CASSSQYYRNEQFF
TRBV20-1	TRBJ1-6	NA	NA	TGCAGTGCACAAATCGGGGGGAATTCACCCCTCCACTTT	CSAQIGGNSPLHF
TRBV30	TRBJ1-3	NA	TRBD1	TGTGCCTGGACTAATCCGGGACAGGGGGGAGGAAACACCATATATTTT	CAWTNPGQGGGNTIYF
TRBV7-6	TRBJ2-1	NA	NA	TGTGCCAGCAGTCCTACGGGTTGGGTTAATGAGCAGTTCTTC	CASSPTGWVNEQFF
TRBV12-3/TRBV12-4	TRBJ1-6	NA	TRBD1	TGTGCCAGCAGCCAGGACAGGGCAAAACCCCTCCACTTT	CASSQDRAKPLHF
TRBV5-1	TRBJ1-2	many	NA	TGCGCCAGCAGCTCGCCACCCGGACGGGATTTTAACTATGGCTACACCTTC	CASSSPPGRDFNYGYTF
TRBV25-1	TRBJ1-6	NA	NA	TGTGCCAGCAGTGAAGGCAGCTATAATTCACCCCTCCACTTT	CASSEGSYNSPLHF
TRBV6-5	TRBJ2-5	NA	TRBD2	TGTGCCAGCAGTTACGGGGATAGCGGGGAGACCCAGTACTTC	CASSYGDSGETQYF
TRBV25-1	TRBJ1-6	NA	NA	TGTGCCAGCAGTGAATCGGGGGGCGCAGATTCACCCCTCCACTTT	CASSESGGADSPLHF